This T cell receptor (beta chain) was captured in a study of CD8+ T cells in alopecia areata. The CDR3 consists of 13 residues. J lost 6 bases, V lost 5 bases, and 5 bases had no gene match. Germline V gives CDR1 SQVTM, CDR2 ANQGSEA. Findings and caveats of the study: Normal scalp showed lower clonality than lesional scalp, especially alopecia totalis/universalis. Resident alphabeta T-cell populations of normal skin are likewise subject to sequencing in scalp samples.

About this clone itself: Its antigen is currently unknown.

Starting from PBMCs, sorting isolated CD4+ and CD8+ T cells. Following extraction, RNA underwent reverse transcription to cDNA, which served as the sequencing template. Clones were read by immunoSEQ multiplex PCR, and TCRdb kept only the in-frame ones, dropping some. The data hold fewer than 150,000 clones, with roughly 68% observed a single time. This receptor was obtained from a human donor in good health. The material sequenced was CD4+ T cells sorted from blood. The chain couples TRBV29-1 to TRBJ2-1; 9 bases are shared with TRBD2. The CDR3 loop reads CSVKRGVGNEQFF. The CDR3 DNA sequence: TGCAGCGTTAAGCGGGGGGTAGGCAATGAGCAGTTCTTC.